This TCR beta chain was sequenced for a study of cytomegalovirus exposure and HLA in healthy donors. Healthy bone marrow donors formed the donor group. Study results and caveats: In a later analysis, V- and J-gene trimming of beta chains associated with a DCLRE1C missense variant, replicated independently. As immune exposure information, only CMV serostatus was available.

Amplification used 60 Vbeta primers and 13 Jbeta primers. The protocol was immunoSEQ multiplex PCR, while the TCRdb copy is restricted to in-frame clones and leaves out a portion. The table includes 200,000 to 250,000 clones, around four fifths detected once. There are 18 residues in the CDR3. Germline trimming cut 4 bases from V and 0 bases from J; bases unmatched to any gene: 10. In germline, CDR1 is SGHRS, CDR2 YFSETQ. Concerning this clone itself: The target antigen is unknown.

The sequence was obtained from a man aged 50 to 60 in good health and CMV-seronegative. Sequencing used PBMCs. The chain is built from TRBV5-1 and TRBJ2-3, with 11 bases aligning to TRBD2. The CDR3 bases are TGCGCCAGCAGCCGGGGGGTAGCGGGAGGGGCGAGCACAGATACGCAGTATTTT. Its translation: CASSRGVAGGASTDTQYF.